This paragraph reports one T cell receptor (beta chain). As yet, its antigen is unknown. Germline loops: CDR1 DFQATT, CDR2 SNEGSKA (reference sequence). Trimming at V came to 6 bases and at J to 2 bases, leaving 7 bases not matched to a gene. The CDR3 length is 14 residues. This entry belongs to a study of T cells in Graves' hyperthyroidism and ophthalmopathy. Study-level results: Blood held most thyroid clonotypes expanded above 0.001 frequency.

Diagnosis rested on symptoms, serum thyroxine and TRAb, thyroid ultrasound, and orbital computed tomography. The TCR beta CDR3 regions underwent amplification using RNA transcripts as the source. With the HTBI primer set, the TCR CDR3 went through a first round of RT-PCR. TCRdb reprocessed the multiplex PCR reads via MiXCR and lists one record per CDR3 protein. Of hundreds of thousands of distinct CDR3 sequences listed, about 20% are singletons. The rearrangement joins TRBV20-1 to TRBJ2-3, with 8 nucleotides matching TRBD2. The source of this sequence is a man younger than 45 with Graves' ophthalmopathy. Sample: blood. CDR3 sequence (DNA): TGCAGTGCGCCCCCAGCGGGGGCCACAGATACGCAGTATTTT. Residues: CSAPPAGATDTQYF.